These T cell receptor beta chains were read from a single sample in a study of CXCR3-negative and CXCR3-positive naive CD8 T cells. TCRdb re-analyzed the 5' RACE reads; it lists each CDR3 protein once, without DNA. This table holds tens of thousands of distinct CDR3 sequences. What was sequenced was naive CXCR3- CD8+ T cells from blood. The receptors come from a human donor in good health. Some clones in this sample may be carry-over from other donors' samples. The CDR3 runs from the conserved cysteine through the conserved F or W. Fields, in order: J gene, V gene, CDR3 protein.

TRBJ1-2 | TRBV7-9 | CASSLGSDNNYGYTF
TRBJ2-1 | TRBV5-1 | CASTTGSGRGIFDEQFF
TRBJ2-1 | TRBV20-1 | CSARDMGLAASYNEQFF
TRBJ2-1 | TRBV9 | CAIGTGYNEQFF
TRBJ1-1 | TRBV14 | CASSPTGTGADRLYFSEAFF
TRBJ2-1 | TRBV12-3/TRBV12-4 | CASSRGKGYYNEQFF
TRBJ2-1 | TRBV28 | CASSLTSRNEQFF
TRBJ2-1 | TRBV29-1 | CSVGKGTSGSNEQFF
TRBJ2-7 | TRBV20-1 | CSARALGQGESYEQYF
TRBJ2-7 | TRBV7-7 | CASSSLEGYEQYF
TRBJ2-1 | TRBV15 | CATSPRSLGGTYNEQFF
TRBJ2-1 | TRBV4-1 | CASSQIVAGSYNEQFF
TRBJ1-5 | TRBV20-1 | CSARDPGGQPQHF
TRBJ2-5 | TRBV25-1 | CASSEYQEETQYF
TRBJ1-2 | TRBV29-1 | CGVEGGTGNNYGYTF
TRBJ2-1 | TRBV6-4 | CASSPFPGLEDDEQFF
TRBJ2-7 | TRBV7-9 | CASSPGTLVEQYF
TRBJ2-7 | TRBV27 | CASSLGKGAGLKNEQYF
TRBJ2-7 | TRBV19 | CASSVTSGGEQYF
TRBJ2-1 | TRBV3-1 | CASSKLSGASYNEQFF
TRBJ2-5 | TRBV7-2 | CASSLLGRRTEGETQYF
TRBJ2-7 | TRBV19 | CASSISGSRTYEQYF